The 26 T cell receptor beta chains presented below share a single source sample, sequenced in a study of OX40 agonist ivuxolimab in advanced cancers. Sequencing used immunoSEQ multiplex PCR; TCRdb keeps in-frame clones, though not all of them. The sample includes roughly 77,000 clones, approximately 85% of them seen just once. The specimen comprised CD4+ or CD8+ T cells sorted from blood, sampled in a trial of the OX40 agonist ivuxolimab. The origin of the receptors is an adult with an advanced solid tumor such as melanoma, head and neck, liver or kidney cancer.

The chain combines TRBV9 with TRBJ2-3; 7 bases agree with TRBD2. The V gene's germline CDR1 is SGDLS and CDR2 YYNGEE. This CDR3 is 17 amino acids long. V was clipped by 2 bases and J by 2 bases; unmatched bases: 11. DNA of the CDR3: TGTGCCAGCAGCGTGGCCACGGGCGGGAGACCCACAGATACGCAGTATTTT. It codes for CASSVATGGRPTDTQYF.

This chain joins TRBV11-2 and TRBJ2-7; perhaps TRBD1 as D (6 bases). The V and J ends lost 5 bases and 0 bases respectively, with 14 bases between them. This CDR3 is 15 amino acids long. CDR1 and CDR2 (germline): SGHAT, FQNNGV. The CDR3 region has the DNA TGTGCCAGCAGCCGACAGGTACTCTTCTCCTACGAGCAGTACTTC. It encodes CASSRQVLFSYEQYF.

The CDR3 DNA sequence: TGTGCCAGCAGCTTAGCGGCGGTGGTGAACACTGAAGCTTTCTTT. Translating it yields CASSLAAVVNTEAFF. The chain links TRBV7-2 to TRBJ1-1; no clear D. Trimming stripped 0 bases from V and 0 bases from J, with 8 bases between. Germline-derived CDR1 and CDR2 are SGHTA and FQGNSA. The CDR3 runs 15 residues.

This chain joins TRBV5-4 and TRBJ2-7; 7 bases agree with TRBD2. Trimming took 1 base from V and 2 from J; bases not matched to a gene: 6. The CDR3 length is 15 residues. Germline values: CDR1 SGHNT, CDR2 YYREEE (reference sequence). CDR3 loop: CASSLPSGNAYEQYF. The CDR3, as DNA: TGTGCCAGCAGCTTGCCAAGCGGGAACGCCTACGAGCAGTACTTC.

The V call is TRBV10-2, the J call TRBJ2-3, with D hard to call. The V end was cut by 6 bases, the J end by 4 bases, with 11 bases between. Germline V gene data show CDR1 as WSHSY and CDR2 as SAAADI. The CDR3 has 13 residues. The CDR3 loop is CASRGLAPDTQYF. The CDR3 bases are TGCGCCAGCAGAGGGCTGGCCCCAGATACGCAGTATTTT.

CDR3 residues: CASSGLAGIRGREQFF. The CDR3 DNA follows: TGTGCCAGCAGCGGACTAGCGGGGATCCGGGGACGGGAGCAGTTCTTC. This chain joins TRBV27 and TRBJ2-1; 12 bases fit TRBD2. Trimming took 6 bases from V and 10 from J; bases not matched to a gene: 13. CDR3 length: 16 amino acids. CDR1 and CDR2 (germline): MNHEY, SMNVEV (reference sequence).

V usage is TRBV28 and J usage is TRBJ2-5; unclear D gene. The CDR3 is made up of 16 amino acids. Germline assignment: CDR1 MDHEN and CDR2 SYDVKM. V was shortened by 2 bases and J by 1 base, with 14 bases between the two germline ends. The CDR3 region has the DNA TGTGCCAGCAGTTTAGGCCCAAACAGTTTCCAAGAGACCCAGTACTTC. Translation: CASSLGPNSFQETQYF.

The chain links TRBV15 to TRBJ2-5; D possibly uses TRBD1 or TRBD2 (5 bases each). Germline CDR1 is LNHNV and CDR2 is YYDKDF (reference sequence). The V and J ends lost 0 bases and 7 bases respectively, with 12 bases between them. The CDR3 runs to 14 residues. The CDR3 DNA reads TGTGCCACCAGCAGAGAGCAGGGAGATGGGACCCAGTACTTC. Its protein product is CATSREQGDGTQYF.

On this clone itself: One end of the junction varies from germline; a read error may be responsible. The rearrangement uses TRBV7-7 and TRBJ2-5; TRBD2 matches 10 bases. This CDR3 is 14 amino acids long. The germline V gene has CDR1 SSHAT and CDR2 FNYEAQ (reference sequence). The CDR3 sequence: CASSSGGAGETQYF. In DNA form, the CDR3 reads TGTGCTAGCAGCAGCGGGGGGGCCGGGGAGACCCAGTACTTC.

This clone was found once. At one end the junction does not follow the germline gene, possibly because of a read error. The chain links TRBV11-2 to TRBJ2-4; possibly TRBD1 or TRBD2 for D (6 bases each). The germline CDR1 and CDR2 sequences are SGHAT and FQNNGV. The CDR3 is 15 amino acids. The CDR3 protein is CVSSLEGGSGNIQYF. The CDR3 DNA reads TGTGTCAGCAGCTTAGAGGGGGGATCGGGAAACATTCAGTACTTC.

This clone was recorded a few times. The chain combines TRBV6-1 with TRBJ1-3; D remains unclear. The CDR3 loop spans 14 amino acids. CDR1 MNHNS and CDR2 SASEGT come from the germline V gene. V lost 3 bases and J lost 8, with 14 bases in between. The CDR3 nucleotides read TGTGCCAGCAGTGATATGCTCGCTGGTCACACCATATATTTT. This encodes CASSDMLAGHTIYF.

CDR3 bases: TGTGCCAGCAGCGTGCAGGATGCCTACGAGCAGTACTTC. This encodes CASSVQDAYEQYF. The J gene is TRBJ2-7, the V gene TRBV9; D uncertain. The CDR3 length is 13 residues. CDR1 is SGDLS, CDR2 YYNGEE, per germline. The V end lost 2 bases, the J end lost 2 bases, and 8 bases lay between the germline ends. Variable domain in full (rest from reference TRBV9 and TRBJ2-7): DSGVTQTPKHLITATGQRVTLRCSPRSGDLSVYWYQQSLDQGLQFLIQYYNGEERAKGNILERFSAQQFPDLHSELNLSSLELGDSALYFCASSVQDAYEQYFGPGTRLTVT.

This chain's CDR3 is CASSLFTGRPQETQYF. DNA of the CDR3: TGCGCCAGCAGCTTGTTTACAGGGAGGCCCCAAGAGACCCAGTACTTC. The rearrangement joins TRBV5-1 to TRBJ2-5; D is possibly TRBD1 or TRBD2 (6 bases each). The ends were cut back, 1 base at V and 1 base at J, with 14 bases in the middle. CDR1 and CDR2 from the germline V gene are SGHRS and YFSETQ. This CDR3 contains 16 residues.

The chain is built from TRBV28 and TRBJ1-5, with D perhaps TRBD1 (6 bases). Germline CDR1 MDHEN, CDR2 SYDVKM. This CDR3 spans 13 amino acids. The V gene lost 8 bases and the J gene lost 6 bases, with 14 bases spanning the gap. CDR3 sequence: CASYRELGQPQHF. CDR3 nucleotide sequence: TGTGCCAGCTACAGGGAGTTAGGTCAGCCCCAGCATTTT.

J is TRBJ1-2 and V is TRBV5-6; 7 positions match TRBD1. The germline V gene has CDR1 SGHDT and CDR2 YYEEEE. J was trimmed by 7 bases and V by 4 bases; bases with no gene match: 7. This CDR3 comprises 13 residues. The CDR3 nucleotides are TGTGCCAGCAGCCCAGGGACAGTGGGTGGCTACACCTTC. The encoded protein is CASSPGTVGGYTF.

The rearrangement uses TRBV7-2 and TRBJ2-5; weak D call: TRBD1 (6 bases). Trimming removed 4 bases at V and 0 bases at J, with 18 bases between. Per germline, CDR1 SGHTA and CDR2 FQGNSA. CDR3 length: 17 residues. This CDR3 reads CASSSSPRGSYQETQYF. The CDR3, as DNA: TGTGCCAGCAGCTCCAGCCCCAGGGGCTCGTACCAAGAGACCCAGTACTTC.

The CDR3 bases are TGTGCCAGCAGTTTACGGGGGGGACTTCTACTATACAATGAGCAGTTCTTC. This sequence encodes CASSLRGGLLLYNEQFF. The genes are TRBV28 and TRBJ2-1; 8 nucleotides agree with TRBD2. CDR1 and CDR2 from the germline V gene are MDHEN and SYDVKM. V gave up 2 bases and J gave up 4 bases; unmatched junction bases: 10. The length of the CDR3 is 17 residues.

V usage is TRBV6-1 and J usage is TRBJ1-1; D not resolved. The CDR3 runs 12 residues. CDR1 and CDR2 (germline): MNHNS, SASEGT. V was pared by 3 bases and J by 11 bases, with 13 bases between. The CDR3 sequence: CASSDLGVYAFF. CDR3 DNA: TGTGCCAGCAGTGACTTGGGTGTGTATGCTTTCTTT.

This sequence joins TRBV11-2 and TRBJ1-6; 8 bases are shared with TRBD1. Germline CDR1 is SGHAT and CDR2 is FQNNGV. Trimming at V came to 3 bases and at J to 2 bases, leaving 6 bases not matched to a gene. CDR3 size: 17 residues. The CDR3 nucleotides are TGTGCCAGCAGCTTCGGACAGGGACGAACCTATAATTCACCCCTCCACTTT. This gives the protein CASSFGQGRTYNSPLHF.

This chain links TRBV5-1 with TRBJ1-3; D is uncertain. Trimming shortened V by 0 bases and J by 7 bases, and 20 bases separated the two germline ends. CDR3 length: 17 residues. CDR1 is SGHRS and CDR2 is YFSETQ in the germline V gene. Here the CDR3 reads CASSLEAAILGGNTIYF. The DNA for the CDR3 is TGCGCCAGCAGCTTGGAGGCAGCTATTTTAGGAGGGAACACCATATATTTT.

This clone was seen only once. The V and J genes are TRBV5-1 and TRBJ2-3; tentative D call: TRBD2 (5 bases). The CDR3 contains 15 residues. Germline V CDR1 and CDR2: SGHRS, YFSETQ. The V end was cut by 5 bases, the J end by 2 bases, with 15 bases between. The CDR3 is CASSRPPEVTDTQYF. CDR3 coding DNA: TGCGCCAGCAGTAGGCCGCCGGAGGTCACAGATACGCAGTATTTT.

V gene TRBV18 combines with J gene TRBJ2-7; 7 bases map to TRBD1. The CDR3 sequence is 13 residues long. The germline V gene has CDR1 KGHSH and CDR2 LQKENI. The V segment lost 3 bases and the J segment 3 bases; nucleotides outside the gene matches: 2. CDR3 sequence (DNA): TGTGCCAGCTCACCCGGGACAGACTACGAGCAGTACTTC. Protein sequence: CASSPGTDYEQYF.

The chain has TRBV7-2 and TRBJ2-2; D gene unclear. The germline CDR1 and CDR2 sequences are SGHTA and FQGNSA. The CDR3 spans 14 residues. V was pared by 5 bases and J by 1 base, with 8 bases between. CDR3 protein: CASSGTWNTGELFF. The CDR3 bases are TGTGCCAGCAGCGGTACATGGAACACCGGGGAGCTGTTTTTT.

This clone appeared a single time. The CDR3 loop is CASSPLLGAHPTQYF. The CDR3 DNA follows: TGTGCCAGTAGCCCGTTGTTAGGGGCCCACCCTACGCAGTATTTT. The gene calls are TRBV19 and TRBJ2-3, with a possible D match to TRBD1 (5 bases). Germline CDR1 LNHDA, CDR2 SQIVND (reference sequence). This CDR3 has 15 residues. V lost 6 bases and J 8 bases, leaving 21 bases between the germline ends.

This clone was seen a few times. The chain has TRBV7-8 and TRBJ2-4; D is undetermined. The CDR3 has 16 amino acids. Trimming took 5 bases from V and 1 from J, leaving 15 bases between them. Germline CDR1 SGHVS, CDR2 FQNEAQ. The CDR3 protein is CASSPHRVGAKNIQYF. Here the CDR3 DNA reads TGTGCCAGCAGCCCGCACCGTGTTGGGGCCAAAAACATTCAGTACTTC.

CDR3 in amino acids: CASSQPSGSNEKLFF. In DNA, the CDR3 is TGCGCCAGCAGCCAACCCAGCGGCTCTAATGAAAAACTGTTTTTT. The genes are TRBV4-1 and TRBJ1-4; D is ambiguous. The ends were cut back, 2 bases at V and 3 bases at J, with 10 bases in the middle. This CDR3 is 15 amino acids long. The germline CDR1 and CDR2 sequences are MGHRA and YSYEKL.